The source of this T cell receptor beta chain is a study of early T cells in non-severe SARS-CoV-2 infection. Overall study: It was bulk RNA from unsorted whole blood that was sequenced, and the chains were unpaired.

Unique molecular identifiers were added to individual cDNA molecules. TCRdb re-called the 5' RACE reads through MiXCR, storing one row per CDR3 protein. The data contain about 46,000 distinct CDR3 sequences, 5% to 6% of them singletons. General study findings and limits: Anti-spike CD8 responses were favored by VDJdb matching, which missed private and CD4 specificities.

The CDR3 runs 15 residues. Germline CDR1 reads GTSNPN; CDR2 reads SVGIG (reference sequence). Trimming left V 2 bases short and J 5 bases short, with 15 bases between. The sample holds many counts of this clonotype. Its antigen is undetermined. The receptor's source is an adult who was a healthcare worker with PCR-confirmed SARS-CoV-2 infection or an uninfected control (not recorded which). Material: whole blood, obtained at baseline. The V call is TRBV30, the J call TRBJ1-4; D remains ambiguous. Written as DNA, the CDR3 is TGTGCCTGGAGTTATAAGAGACGGGCAAATGAAAAACTGTTTTTT. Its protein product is CAWSYKRRANEKLFF.